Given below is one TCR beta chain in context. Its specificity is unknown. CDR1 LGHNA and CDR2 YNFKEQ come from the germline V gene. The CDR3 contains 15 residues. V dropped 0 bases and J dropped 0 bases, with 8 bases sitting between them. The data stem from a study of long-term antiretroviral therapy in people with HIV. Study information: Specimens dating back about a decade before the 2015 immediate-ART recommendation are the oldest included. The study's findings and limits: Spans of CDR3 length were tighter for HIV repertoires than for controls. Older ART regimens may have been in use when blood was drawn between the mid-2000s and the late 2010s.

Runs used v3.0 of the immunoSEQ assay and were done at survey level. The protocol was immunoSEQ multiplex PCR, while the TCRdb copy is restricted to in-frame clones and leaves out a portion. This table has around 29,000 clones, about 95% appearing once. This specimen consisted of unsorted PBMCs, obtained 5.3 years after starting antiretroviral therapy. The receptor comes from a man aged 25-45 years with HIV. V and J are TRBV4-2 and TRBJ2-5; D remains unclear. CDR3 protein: CASSQDLWDQETQYF. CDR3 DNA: TGTGCCAGCAGCCAAGATCTGTGGGACCAAGAGACCCAGTACTTC.